Following are 30 T cell receptor beta chains from one sample sequenced in a study of regulatory T cells in long-lasting Graves disease. The time point here: newly diagnosed GD, antithyroid drugs for less than 3 months. Construction of the TCR library relied on RNA isolated from PBMCs. TCR beta libraries were built with iRepertoire HTBI primers and Arm-PCR of CDR3 regions. Using its own MiXCR run on the multiplex PCR reads, TCRdb lists one record per CDR3 protein. The table has hundreds of thousands of distinct CDR3 sequences, 15% to 20% seen once. Another study also made use of these data, one on T cells in Graves' hyperthyroidism and ophthalmopathy.

The material was peripheral blood mononuclear cells (PBMCs), obtained at new diagnosis, from a patient treated with antithyroid drugs. The receptors come from a woman aged 35-60 years with Graves disease.

This clonotype came up many times. CDR3 DNA sequence: TGTGCCAGCACCAAACGGGGGATGGAGTTCTTC. Translated, it gives CASTKRGMEFF. This sequence joins TRBV12-3 or TRBV12-4 and TRBJ2-1; a weak D match, TRBD2 (6 bases). There are 11 residues in the CDR3. Trimming removed 7 bases from V and 14 bases from J, with 15 bases in between.

This clonotype was seen many times. The chain links TRBV6-1 to TRBJ2-1, with 7 bases fitting TRBD2. CDR1 and CDR2 from the germline V gene are MNHNS and SASEGT. This CDR3 has 19 residues. After removal of 3 bases from V and 7 bases from J, the junction contained 21 bases not matched to a gene. In nucleotides, the CDR3 is TGTGCCAGCAGTGAGGTACTCGGCGGGGGTCACGACTGGCGGAATGAGCAGTTCTTC. It yields the protein CASSEVLGGGHDWRNEQFF.

This clonotype showed up just a few times. The chain couples TRBV29-1 to TRBJ1-6; D gene ambiguous. The V and J ends lost 5 bases and 8 bases respectively, with 10 bases between them. Germline V gives CDR1 SQVTM, CDR2 ANQGSEA. The CDR3 spans 12 residues. The CDR3 loop reads CSVKAGDSPLHF. The CDR3 DNA follows: TGCAGCGTTAAGGCTGGCGATTCACCCCTCCACTTT. Full variable domain (missing parts from reference TRBV29-1 and TRBJ1-6): SAVISQKPSRDICQRGTSLTIQCQVDSQVTMMFWYRQQPGQSLTLIATANQGSEATYESGFVIDKFPISRPNLTFSTLTVSNMSPEDSSIYLCSVKAGDSPLHFGNGTRLTVT.

This clonotype was recorded many times. This chain joins TRBV2 and TRBJ1-1; possible D gene TRBD1, 5 bases. Germline CDR1 is SNHLY and CDR2 is FYNNEI. The CDR3 covers 12 residues. V lost 11 bases and J 1 base, leaving 11 bases between the germline ends. The CDR3 DNA is TGTGCCGGGACTTCCGAGAACACTGAAGCTTTCTTT. Amino acid sequence: CAGTSENTEAFF.

This clonotype was seen repeatedly, ten times or more. The chain combines TRBV7-8 with TRBJ2-1, with 9 bases fitting TRBD1. The germline V gene encodes CDR1 SGHVS and CDR2 FQNEAQ. V gave up 5 bases and J gave up 8 bases; unmatched junction bases: 16. The CDR3 is made up of 17 amino acids. The CDR3 DNA reads as TGTGCCAGCAGCCCAGATTGGTGGGACAGGGATAGGGATGAGCAGTTCTTC. Amino acids: CASSPDWWDRDRDEQFF.

The chain links TRBV10-3 to TRBJ2-5; the D gene is possibly TRBD2 (7 bases). Germline lookup yields CDR1 ENHRY and CDR2 SYGVKD. The CDR3 length is 13 residues. Between the trimmed V and J ends, which lost 6 bases and 1 base, there was a span of 9 bases. The chain's CDR3 is CAIRGGPQETQYF. As DNA, the CDR3 is TGTGCCATCAGGGGGGGGCCCCAAGAGACCCAGTACTTC.

The chain employs TRBV29-1 and TRBJ2-5; no firm D call. Trimming cost V 3 bases and J 2 bases, with 13 bases left between them. CDR1 is SQVTM, CDR2 ANQGSEA, per germline. CDR3 length equals 14 residues. The chain's CDR3 is CSVDATEGQETQYF. The DNA of the CDR3 is TGCAGCGTTGACGCAACGGAAGGGCAAGAGACCCAGTACTTC.

This clonotype has a handful of counts. The chain uses TRBV10-3 and TRBJ2-1, with 8 bases that match TRBD2. The CDR3 extends over 15 amino acids. Germline V gene lookup returns CDR1 ENHRY and CDR2 SYGVKD. The ends lost 0 bases at V and 9 bases at J; junction bases unmatched: 7. The CDR3 DNA follows: TGTGCCATCAGTGAGTCCGGGACTAGTCTTAGTGAGCAGTTCTTC. Residues: CAISESGTSLSEQFF.

This clonotype was observed at least ten times. This chain joins TRBV12-5 and TRBJ1-1; no firm D call. Germline CDR1 LGHNT, CDR2 FRNRAP. This CDR3 is 15 amino acids long. The ends were cut back, 5 bases at V and 4 bases at J, with 17 bases in the middle. CDR3 loop: CASGLPGPLGTEAFF. The DNA of the CDR3 is TGTGCTAGTGGTCTTCCCGGGCCGCTAGGCACTGAAGCTTTCTTT.

V and J are TRBV7-2 and TRBJ2-3; 15 nucleotides match TRBD2. The germline V gene encodes CDR1 SGHTA and CDR2 FQGNSA. The CDR3 spans 21 residues. V gave up 8 bases and J gave up 0 bases; unmatched junction bases: 18. This chain's CDR3 is CASGGRGRTSGGGYSTDTQYF. The CDR3 nucleotides are TGTGCCAGCGGGGGACGGGGGCGGACTAGCGGGGGGGGTTATAGCACAGATACGCAGTATTTT.

This clonotype was counted many times. This chain connects TRBV3-1 to TRBJ2-7, with D possibly TRBD2 on 6 matching bases. CDR1 and CDR2 (germline): LGHDT, YNNKEL (reference sequence). The CDR3 consists of 15 residues. With 3 bases removed from V and 6 bases from J, the gap between germline ends came to 18 bases. CDR3 sequence (DNA): TGTGCCAGCAGCCACCCCGGCGCGGGGCCACCCGAGCAGTACTTC. Its translation: CASSHPGAGPPEQYF.

This clonotype appeared many times. The rearrangement uses TRBV11-2 and TRBJ2-3, with D perhaps matching TRBD1 or TRBD2 (6 bases each). Germline values: CDR1 SGHAT, CDR2 FQNNGV. The CDR3 spans 16 residues. V was clipped by 5 bases and J by 2 bases, with 17 bases between them. The CDR3 loop is CASSPRGAGNTDTQYF. The CDR3 region has the DNA TGTGCCAGCAGCCCCAGGGGTGCGGGGAACACAGATACGCAGTATTTT.

This clonotype was counted many times. This chain connects TRBV7-6 to TRBJ2-1, with 7 bases that match TRBD2. V was pared by 0 bases and J by 6 bases, with 5 bases of the junction left unmatched. This CDR3 has 15 amino acids. CDR1 is SGHVS and CDR2 is FNYEAQ in the germline V gene. CDR3 sequence reads: CASSLAGGYFNEQFF. In nucleotides, the CDR3 is TGTGCCAGCAGCTTAGCGGGGGGGTACTTCAATGAGCAGTTCTTC.

This clonotype came up many times. This chain uses TRBV2 with TRBJ1-4; no clear D gene. Trimming removed 1 base at V and 1 base at J, with 7 bases between. From germline, CDR1 is SNHLY and CDR2 FYNNEI. The CDR3 extends over 15 amino acids. The CDR3 region is CASSEEMGTNEKLFF. The CDR3 DNA follows: TGTGCCAGCAGTGAAGAGATGGGAACTAATGAAAAACTGTTTTTT.

This clonotype was recorded many times. This chain uses TRBV20-1 with TRBJ2-3; 8 nucleotides line up with TRBD1. This CDR3 is built from 13 residues. CDR1 is DFQATT, CDR2 SNEGSKA, per germline (reference sequence). The V and J ends lost 6 bases and 2 bases, in that order; junction bases with no gene match: 4. The CDR3 coding sequence is TGCAGTGCCCGGACAGGGCTCACAGATACGCAGTATTTT. Its protein is CSARTGLTDTQYF.

The sample holds many counts of this clonotype. The chain links TRBV2 to TRBJ2-3; no reliable D call. The CDR3 loop spans 11 amino acids. Looked up from germline, CDR1 is SNHLY and CDR2 is FYNNEI. Trimming stripped 6 bases from V and 6 bases from J, with 7 bases between. The CDR3 coding sequence is TGTGCCAGCAGCCCCGAGGATACGCAGTATTTT. This codes for CASSPEDTQYF. The entire variable domain, with the rest obtained from reference TRBV2 and TRBJ2-3, is as follows: EPEVTQTPSHQVTQMGQEVILRCVPISNHLYFYWYRQILGQKVEFLVSFYNNEISEKSEIFDDQFSVERPDGSNFTLKIRSTKLEDSAMYFCASSPEDTQYFGPGTRLTVL.

Ten or more counts support this clonotype. The chain carries TRBV12-3 or TRBV12-4 and TRBJ2-1; 8 bases align to TRBD2. V was clipped by 3 bases and J by 5 bases; unmatched bases: 3. The CDR3 covers 14 residues. The CDR3 protein is CASSFERGNNEQFF. The CDR3 nucleotides are TGTGCCAGCAGTTTCGAGCGGGGGAACAATGAGCAGTTCTTC.

CDR3 nucleotides: TGTGCCAGCAGCCAATCCTGGGGACTAGGGAACACCGGGGAGCTGTTTTTT. As protein: CASSQSWGLGNTGELFF. This sequence joins TRBV3-1 and TRBJ2-2, with 8 bases that match TRBD2. CDR1 is LGHDT, CDR2 YNNKEL, per germline (reference sequence). This CDR3 is 17 amino acids long. V gave up 2 bases and J gave up 1 base; unmatched junction bases: 6.

The table lists this clonotype with many counts. The V and J genes are TRBV3-1 and TRBJ1-2; perhaps TRBD1 as D (5 bases). Per the germline V gene, CDR1 is LGHDT and CDR2 is YNNKEL (reference sequence). The V and J ends lost 1 base and 2 bases respectively, with 5 bases between them. The CDR3 has 13 residues. CDR3 DNA sequence: TGTGCCAGCAGCCAAGGACAGAACTATGGCTACACCTTC. Its protein is CASSQGQNYGYTF.

There are many counts of this clonotype. CDR3 sequence reads: CASIPVDRVTDTQYF. CDR3 bases: TGTGCCAGCATCCCGGTGGACAGAGTCACAGATACGCAGTATTTT. The chain links TRBV7-2 to TRBJ2-3; perhaps TRBD1 as D (6 bases). Trimming left V 7 bases short and J 2 bases short, with 16 bases between. This CDR3 region has 15 residues. CDR1 SGHTA and CDR2 FQGNSA come from the germline V gene. Supplemented by reference TRBV7-2 and TRBJ2-3, the full variable domain reads GAGVSQSPSNKVTEKGKDVELRCDPISGHTALYWYRQSLGQGLEFLIYFQGNSAPDKSGLPSDRFSAERTGGSVSTLTIQRTQQEDSAVYLCASIPVDRVTDTQYFGPGTRLTVL.

A few counts support this clonotype. The chain carries TRBV27 and TRBJ2-7, with 7 bases identical to TRBD2. J gave up 6 bases and V 7 bases, and 12 bases lay outside the gene matches. Germline CDR1 is MNHEY and CDR2 is SMNVEV (reference sequence). CDR3 length: 14 residues. The CDR3 reads CASKGVGGGSEQYF. The CDR3 DNA is TGTGCCAGCAAAGGGGTGGGCGGGGGATCCGAGCAGTACTTC.

Ten or more counts support this clonotype. This rearrangement joins TRBV2 to TRBJ2-6; D possibly corresponds to TRBD1 (5 bases). Trimming removed 6 bases at V and 4 bases at J, with 13 bases between. Germline V lookup: CDR1 SNHLY, CDR2 FYNNEI. The CDR3 extends over 15 amino acids. The CDR3 here is CASRAQETGANVLTF. In DNA form, the CDR3 reads TGTGCCAGCAGAGCACAGGAGACCGGGGCCAACGTCCTGACTTTC. Drawing the rest from reference TRBV2 and TRBJ2-6, the complete variable domain is EPEVTQTPSHQVTQMGQEVILRCVPISNHLYFYWYRQILGQKVEFLVSFYNNEISEKSEIFDDQFSVERPDGSNFTLKIRSTKLEDSAMYFCASRAQETGANVLTFGAGSRLTVL.

Only a few counts were recorded for this clonotype. The chain couples TRBV2 to TRBJ2-3; D may be TRBD1 (6 bases). The CDR3 is made up of 12 amino acids. Trimming cost V 6 bases and J 10 bases, with 14 bases left between them. The germline gives CDR1 SNHLY, CDR2 FYNNEI. The CDR3 coding sequence is TGTGCCAGCAGGGACGGACAGACCGCGCAGTATTTT. Translating gives CASRDGQTAQYF.

This clonotype came up a few times. The genes are TRBV10-3 and TRBJ2-3; no definite D call. Trimming took 6 bases from V and 0 from J, leaving 13 bases between them. Germline lookup yields CDR1 ENHRY and CDR2 SYGVKD. This CDR3 has 15 residues. CDR3 amino acids: CAISAPEVSTDTQYF. CDR3 coding DNA: TGTGCCATCAGCGCCCCTGAGGTTAGCACAGATACGCAGTATTTT.

This clonotype was seen at least ten times. The chain joins TRBV20-1 to TRBJ2-1, with 8 bases fitting TRBD1. J lost 3 bases, V lost 2 bases, and 6 bases had no gene match. The CDR3 totals 15 residues. Germline V lookup: CDR1 DFQATT, CDR2 SNEGSKA (reference sequence). The chain's CDR3 is CSARLRDRLYNEQFF. Written as DNA, the CDR3 is TGCAGTGCTAGACTCCGGGACAGGCTCTACAATGAGCAGTTCTTC.

At least ten counts were recorded for this clonotype. The chain employs TRBV28 and TRBJ2-1; TRBD2 agrees at 8 bases. The end of the DNA fits TRBJ2-5 better, so the J call may be wrong. Germline CDR1 reads MDHEN; CDR2 reads SYDVKM. This CDR3 region has 14 residues. The CDR3 DNA sequence: TGTGCCAGCAGTTCTCGATCGGGGGGGGAGACCCAGTACTTC. It is translated as CASSSRSGGETQYF.

The sample holds a few counts of this clonotype. The V and J genes are TRBV12-3 or TRBV12-4 and TRBJ2-1; 9 nucleotides align to TRBD2. Trimming at V came to 6 bases and at J to 7 bases, leaving 7 bases not matched to a gene. The CDR3 has 14 residues. CDR3 in DNA: TGTGCCAGCAGAGAGACTAGCGGAGGGAATGAGCAGTTCTTC. Protein sequence: CASRETSGGNEQFF.

As to this clonotype: This is likely a read error, given that the CDR3 carries no conserved phenylalanine or tryptophan at its end. The J gene is TRBJ1-1, the V gene TRBV12-3 or TRBV12-4; D unresolved. There are 16 residues in the CDR3. The ends were cut back, 5 bases at V and 4 bases at J, with 20 bases in the middle. CDR3 sequence (DNA): TGTGCCAGCAGTACGGGTCCTGTCCAGGTGGGCACTGAAGCTTTCGTT. This sequence encodes CASSTGPVQVGTEAFV.

The sample holds a few counts of this clonotype. The CDR3 here is CASSLANYGYTF. For the CDR3, the DNA is TGTGCCAGCAGTTTGGCTAACTATGGCTACACCTTC. The V call is TRBV12-3 or TRBV12-4, the J call TRBJ1-2, with unresolved D. CDR3 length: 12 residues. V was shortened by 3 bases and J by 0 bases, with 2 bases between the two germline ends.

The V gene is TRBV18, the J gene TRBJ1-4; TRBD1 might be the D (5 bases). V was trimmed by 3 bases and J by 10 bases, leaving 15 bases between them. This CDR3 has 14 amino acids. CDR1 is KGHSH and CDR2 is LQKENI in the germline V gene. CDR3 loop: CASSPQGVLGKLFF. CDR3 sequence (DNA): TGTGCCAGCTCACCGCAGGGAGTCCTTGGAAAACTGTTTTTT.